The 6 T cell receptor beta chains in this list originate from one sample, sequenced in a study of graft-versus-host responses after intestinal transplantation. No antigens are known for them. Sequencing was performed with immunoSEQ multiplex PCR; in TCRdb, only in-frame clones are kept and a portion is missing. This repertoire shows some 110,000 clones, roughly nine tenths found once; its top ten account for 0.7% to 0.9%. Sample: unstimulated CD4+ T cells sorted from spleen or lymph node cells, taken before intestinal transplant. All receptors come from a human donor who received an intestinal transplant.

The gene calls are TRBV6-1 and TRBJ2-1; D unclear. This CDR3 has 14 amino acids. The V and J ends lost 4 bases and 0 bases respectively, with 7 bases between them. The germline V gene encodes CDR1 MNHNS and CDR2 SASEGT. In DNA form, the CDR3 reads TGTGCCAGCAGTGCAATTAGCTCCTACAATGAGCAGTTCTTC. Translating gives CASSAISSYNEQFF.

The CDR3, as DNA: TGTGCCAGCAGCGTAGGGACGCTAGCGGATCAAGAGACCCAGTACTTC. It specifies CASSVGTLADQETQYF. The rearrangement uses TRBV9 and TRBJ2-5, with TRBD2 identical over 7 bases. The V gene end was trimmed by 0 bases and the J gene end by 2 bases; junction bases not matched to a gene: 7. Germline V gives CDR1 SGDLS, CDR2 YYNGEE. The CDR3 totals 16 residues. Together with reference TRBV9 and TRBJ2-5, the CDR3 gives the full variable domain: DSGVTQTPKHLITATGQRVTLRCSPRSGDLSVYWYQQSLDQGLQFLIQYYNGEERAKGNILERFSAQQFPDLHSELNLSSLELGDSALYFCASSVGTLADQETQYFGPGTRLLVL.

CDR3: CASSQGPHQETQYF. CDR3 DNA: TGTGCCAGCAGTCAGGGCCCTCACCAAGAGACCCAGTACTTC. The rearrangement links TRBV28 to TRBJ2-5; TRBD1 is a possible D gene (5 bases). Trimming cost V 5 bases and J 0 bases, with 10 bases left between them. The CDR3 loop spans 14 amino acids. CDR1 is MDHEN, CDR2 SYDVKM, per germline.

Only a few counts were recorded for this clone. The chain is built from TRBV5-1 and TRBJ2-1; possibly TRBD1 for D (5 bases). The length of the CDR3 is 14 residues. Germline V gene sequence: CDR1 SGHRS, CDR2 YFSETQ. Trimming removed 2 bases at V and 5 bases at J, with 11 bases between. In nucleotides, the CDR3 is TGCGCCAGCAGCTTTCAGGGATTGGACAATGAGCAGTTCTTC. It translates to CASSFQGLDNEQFF.

The chain is built from TRBV9 and TRBJ1-6; TRBD1 matches 9 bases. The junction had 5 bases not matched to a gene; V was cut back by 0 bases and J by 7 bases. Germline V lookup: CDR1 SGDLS, CDR2 YYNGEE. The CDR3 loop spans 16 amino acids. The CDR3 protein is CASSVGVGQGNSPLHF. Here the CDR3 DNA reads TGTGCCAGCAGCGTAGGGGTCGGACAGGGGAATTCACCCCTCCACTTT.

A few counts support this clone. This rearrangement joins TRBV6-1 to TRBJ1-5; 8 bases map to TRBD1. The germline CDR1 and CDR2 sequences are MNHNS and SASEGT. This CDR3 has 15 residues. Unmatched junction bases numbered 10, after V lost 5 bases and J lost 7 bases. The CDR3 DNA follows: TGTGCCAGCAGTAGGTTGACAGGGGATGGACAGCCCCAGCATTTT. Its translation is CASSRLTGDGQPQHF.